Below are 17 T cell receptor beta chains sequenced from a single sample in a study of cytomegalovirus exposure and HLA in healthy donors. Primers: 60 Vbeta forward and 13 Jbeta reverse. Method: immunoSEQ multiplex PCR; TCRdb's copy keeps in-frame clones and lacks some. In the table there are approximately 140,000 clones, roughly two thirds of which are singletons. The sequenced material came from PBMCs. These receptors were collected from a middle-aged woman in good health and CMV-seronegative.

The chain employs TRBV19 and TRBJ1-5, with D unclear. Trimming cost V 3 bases and J 2 bases, with 8 bases left between them. The CDR3 has 14 residues. Germline V gene sequence: CDR1 LNHDA, CDR2 SQIVND (reference sequence). Here the CDR3 reads CASSIKAGNQPQHF. CDR3 in DNA: TGTGCCAGTAGTATTAAAGCCGGCAATCAGCCCCAGCATTTT.

The chain is built from TRBV15 and TRBJ1-2; 7 bases are a match to TRBD1. The CDR3 is 16 amino acids. J was trimmed by 3 bases and V by 1 base; bases with no gene match: 8. CDR1 is LNHNV and CDR2 is YYDKDF in the germline V gene (reference sequence). The DNA of the CDR3 is TGTGCCACCAGCAGAGCTAGACAGGGCTTCCACTATGGCTACACCTTC. It translates to CATSRARQGFHYGYTF.

V and J are TRBV4-3 and TRBJ2-1; possibly TRBD2 for D (7 bases). CDR1 is LGHNA, CDR2 YSLEER, per germline. The CDR3 runs 16 residues. V dropped 0 bases and J dropped 0 bases, with 9 bases sitting between them. CDR3 region: CASSQEGGVSYNEQFF. The CDR3 bases are TGCGCCAGCAGCCAAGAAGGGGGGGTCTCCTACAATGAGCAGTTCTTC.

The chain couples TRBV6-5 to TRBJ1-4, with D possibly matching TRBD1 (5 bases). V lost 6 bases to trimming and J lost 4 bases, with 15 bases between them. CDR1 MNHEY and CDR2 SVGAGI come from the germline V gene. The CDR3 covers 15 residues. In DNA form, the CDR3 reads TGTGCCAGCAGCCGAGACAGATCGTTTAATGAAAAACTGTTTTTT. Protein sequence: CASSRDRSFNEKLFF.

V and J are TRBV5-5 and TRBJ1-6; 8 bases agree with TRBD1. This CDR3 contains 16 residues. The ends lost 4 bases at V and 3 bases at J; junction bases unmatched: 6. Per germline, CDR1 SGHKS and CDR2 YYEKEE (reference sequence). CDR3 in amino acids: CASSTRTGIYNSPLHF. CDR3 nucleotides: TGTGCCAGCAGCACCAGGACAGGGATCTATAATTCACCCCTCCACTTT.

The rearrangement uses TRBV5-4 and TRBJ2-7, with D unclear. The CDR3 has 14 amino acids. V gave up 0 bases and J gave up 3 bases, with 10 bases separating them. Per the germline V gene, CDR1 is SGHNT and CDR2 is YYREEE (reference sequence). CDR3 bases: TGTGCCAGCAGCTTGGGACAAGCCCACTACGAGCAGTACTTC. Translated: CASSLGQAHYEQYF.

V gene TRBV7-9 combines with J gene TRBJ2-7; D unclear. CDR1 is SEHNR and CDR2 is FQNEAQ in the germline V gene (reference sequence). The V gene lost 4 bases and the J gene lost 3 bases, with 7 bases spanning the gap. The CDR3 is made up of 12 amino acids. CDR3 sequence (DNA): TGTGCCAGCAGCTCGAGCCTCTACGAGCAGTACTTC. Its protein is CASSSSLYEQYF.

A single count supports this clone. The chain carries TRBV6-5 and TRBJ1-1; TRBD1 agrees at 8 bases. This CDR3 has 14 residues. With V trimmed by 5 bases and J by 4 bases, 6 bases remained unmatched. In germline, CDR1 is MNHEY, CDR2 SVGAGI. CDR3 amino acids: CASSDVGQGTEAFF. CDR3 nucleotides: TGTGCCAGCAGTGATGTAGGACAGGGCACTGAAGCTTTCTTT.

V is TRBV6-1 and J is TRBJ1-1; D is possibly TRBD1 (5 bases). Trimming pared 8 bases from V and 2 bases from J, leaving 9 bases between. This CDR3 contains 12 residues. Germline CDR1 MNHNS, CDR2 SASEGT. The CDR3 sequence is CASGAVNTEAFF. CDR3 nucleotide sequence: TGTGCCAGCGGGGCGGTCAACACTGAAGCTTTCTTT.

The rearrangement uses TRBV6-1 and TRBJ2-7; D ambiguous. The CDR3 is 11 amino acids. The V gene's germline CDR1 is MNHNS and CDR2 SASEGT. Trimming shortened V by 3 bases and J by 3 bases, and 3 bases separated the two germline ends. CDR3 nucleotides: TGTGCCAGCAGTGACTACTACGAGCAGTACTTC. Encoded protein: CASSDYYEQYF.

The chain combines TRBV2 with TRBJ1-1, with D perhaps TRBD1 (5 bases). The CDR3 runs to 12 residues. Trimming left V 10 bases short and J 1 base short, with 10 bases between. The germline gives CDR1 SNHLY, CDR2 FYNNEI. The CDR3 reads CAIRAENTEAFF. In nucleotides, the CDR3 is TGTGCCATCAGGGCGGAGAACACTGAAGCTTTCTTT.

CDR3 sequence reads: CASRATSGGFGSGANVLTF. CDR3 nucleotides: TGCGCCAGCCGCGCCACCTCTGGAGGCTTTGGGTCCGGGGCCAACGTCCTGACTTTC. The chain uses TRBV5-1 and TRBJ2-6, with D perhaps TRBD2 (5 bases). The germline V and J ends were trimmed by 7 bases and 4 bases, with 27 bases remaining between them. The germline V gene has CDR1 SGHRS and CDR2 YFSETQ. There are 19 residues in the CDR3.

The chain links TRBV29-1 to TRBJ2-5; D not certain. Trimming took off 6 bases at V and 2 bases at J, with 13 bases between the two ends. CDR3 size: 13 residues. Germline V gene sequence: CDR1 SQVTM, CDR2 ANQGSEA. The CDR3 loop is CSVADWRQETQYF. The CDR3 bases are TGCAGCGTCGCTGACTGGAGACAAGAGACCCAGTACTTC.

This clone occurred once. The chain uses TRBV21-1 and TRBJ2-3; TRBD2 reflects the table's D call only, with no check against the DNA. TRBV21-1 has pseudogene status. CDR3 length equals 12 residues. DNA for the CDR3: TGTGCCTCCCGGACTAGCCGCGATACGCAGTATTTT. Amino acids: CASRTSRDTQYF.

The chain couples TRBV5-1 to TRBJ2-1; no definite D call. The CDR3 is made up of 17 amino acids. Trimming cost V 3 bases and J 0 bases, with 16 bases left between them. The germline V gene has CDR1 SGHRS and CDR2 YFSETQ. Here the CDR3 DNA reads TGCGCCAGCAGCTCTTCGCTTATGGTGAGCTCCTACAATGAGCAGTTCTTC. Translating it yields CASSSSLMVSSYNEQFF.

The V and J genes are TRBV28 and TRBJ1-1; D unclear. Looked up from germline, CDR1 is MDHEN and CDR2 is SYDVKM. V dropped 8 bases and J dropped 0 bases, with 13 bases sitting between them. This CDR3 spans 14 amino acids. CDR3 sequence (DNA): TGTGCCAGCCTGTCCGATTACATGAACACTGAAGCTTTCTTT. Its protein product is CASLSDYMNTEAFF.

V gene TRBV18 combines with J gene TRBJ2-2, with D possibly matching TRBD1 (6 bases). Germline CDR1 and CDR2: KGHSH and LQKENI. This CDR3 is 16 amino acids long. Trimming took off 5 bases at V and 0 bases at J, with 13 bases between the two ends. Here the CDR3 reads CASSISHRANTGELFF. The CDR3 DNA sequence: TGTGCCAGCTCAATTTCTCACAGGGCGAACACCGGGGAGCTGTTTTTT.